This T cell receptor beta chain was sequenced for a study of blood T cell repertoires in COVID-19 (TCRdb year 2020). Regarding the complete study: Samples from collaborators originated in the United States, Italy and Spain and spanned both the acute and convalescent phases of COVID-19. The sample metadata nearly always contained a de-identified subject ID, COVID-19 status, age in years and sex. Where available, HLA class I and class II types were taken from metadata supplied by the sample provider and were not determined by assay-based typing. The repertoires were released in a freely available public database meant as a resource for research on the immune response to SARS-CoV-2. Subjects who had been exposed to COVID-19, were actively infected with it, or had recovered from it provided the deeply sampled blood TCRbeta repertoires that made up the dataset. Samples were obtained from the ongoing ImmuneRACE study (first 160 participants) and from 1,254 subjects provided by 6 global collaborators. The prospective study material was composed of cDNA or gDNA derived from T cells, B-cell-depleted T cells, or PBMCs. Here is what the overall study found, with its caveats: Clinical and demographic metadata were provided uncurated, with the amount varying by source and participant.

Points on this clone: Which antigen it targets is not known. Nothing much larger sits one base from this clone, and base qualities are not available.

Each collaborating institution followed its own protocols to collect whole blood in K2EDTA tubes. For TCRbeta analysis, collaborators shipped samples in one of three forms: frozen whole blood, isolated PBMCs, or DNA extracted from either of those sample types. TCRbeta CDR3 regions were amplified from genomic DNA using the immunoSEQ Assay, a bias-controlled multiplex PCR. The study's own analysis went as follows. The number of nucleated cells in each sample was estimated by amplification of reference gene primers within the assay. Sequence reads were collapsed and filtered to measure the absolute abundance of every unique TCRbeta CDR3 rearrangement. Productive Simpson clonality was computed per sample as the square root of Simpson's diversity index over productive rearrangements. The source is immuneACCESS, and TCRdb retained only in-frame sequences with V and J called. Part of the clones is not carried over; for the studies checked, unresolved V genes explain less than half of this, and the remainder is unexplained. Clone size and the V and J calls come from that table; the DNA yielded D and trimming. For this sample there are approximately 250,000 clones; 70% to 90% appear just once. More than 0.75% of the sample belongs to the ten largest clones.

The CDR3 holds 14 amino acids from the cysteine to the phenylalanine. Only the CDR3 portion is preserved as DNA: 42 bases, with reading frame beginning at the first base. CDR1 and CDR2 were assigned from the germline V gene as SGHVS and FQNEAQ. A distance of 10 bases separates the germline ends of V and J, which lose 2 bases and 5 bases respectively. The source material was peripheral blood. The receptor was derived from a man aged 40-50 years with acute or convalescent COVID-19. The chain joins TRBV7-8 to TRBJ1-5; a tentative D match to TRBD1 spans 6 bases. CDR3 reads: CASSLTGTHQPQHF. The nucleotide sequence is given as TGTGCCAGCAGCTTAACAGGGACCCATCAGCCCCAGCATTTT.